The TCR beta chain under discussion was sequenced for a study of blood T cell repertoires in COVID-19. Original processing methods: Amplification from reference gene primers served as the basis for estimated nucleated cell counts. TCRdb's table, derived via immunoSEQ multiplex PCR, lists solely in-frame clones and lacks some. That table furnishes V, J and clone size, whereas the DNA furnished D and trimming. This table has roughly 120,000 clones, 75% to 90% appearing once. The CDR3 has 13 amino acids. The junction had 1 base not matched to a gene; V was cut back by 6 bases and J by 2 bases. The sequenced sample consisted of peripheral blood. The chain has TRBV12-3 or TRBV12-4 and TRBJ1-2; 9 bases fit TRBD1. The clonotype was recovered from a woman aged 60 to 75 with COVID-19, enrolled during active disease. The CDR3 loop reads CASRGTGNYGYTF. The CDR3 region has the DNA TGTGCCAGCAGAGGGACAGGGAACTATGGCTACACCTTC.